A selection of T cell receptor beta chains follows, all from one sample in a study of tumor T cells in aggressive B-cell lymphoma. Profiled with immunoSEQ multiplex PCR; TCRdb holds only in-frame clones, not every one. The sample consists of roughly 10,000 clones, about 82% of them appearing once. The sequenced sample consisted of tumor tissue. Receptors were obtained from an adult with diffuse large B cell lymphoma. CDR3s leave out the opening cysteine and the closing phenylalanine or tryptophan. A D gene is named only where the DNA matches it firmly.

V gene: TRBV7-2; J gene: TRBJ2-7; D gene: -; CDR3 protein: ASSFVASSYEQY
V gene: TRBV7-3; J gene: TRBJ2-1; D gene: TRBD1; CDR3 protein: ASSPRGQGSEQF
V gene: TRBV15; J gene: TRBJ2-4; D gene: -; CDR3 protein: ATSRGAGRNIQY
V gene: TRBV7-2; J gene: TRBJ2-1; D gene: TRBD1; CDR3 protein: ASSRQGRQLNEQF
V gene: TRBV10-3; J gene: TRBJ2-1; D gene: -; CDR3 protein: AIAKTGTGNEQF
V gene: TRBV11-1; J gene: TRBJ2-7; D gene: -; CDR3 protein: ASSLGRDRTYEQY
V gene: TRBV28; J gene: TRBJ1-2; D gene: -; CDR3 protein: ASSVSRWGYT
V gene: TRBV4-1; J gene: TRBJ2-1; D gene: -; CDR3 protein: ASSQGVTANEQF
V gene: TRBV7-3; J gene: TRBJ2-1; D gene: -; CDR3 protein: ASSLIAGIPYNEQF
V gene: TRBV28; J gene: -; D gene: TRBD2; CDR3 protein: ASTRGDSYEQY
V gene: TRBV2; J gene: TRBJ2-1; D gene: TRBD2; CDR3 protein: AATSGSRNEQF
V gene: TRBV27; J gene: TRBJ1-3; D gene: TRBD1; CDR3 protein: ASRGQGLSGNTIY
V gene: TRBV25-1; J gene: TRBJ1-1; D gene: TRBD1; CDR3 protein: ASSAVQGRLTEAF
V gene: TRBV6-5; J gene: TRBJ1-4; D gene: -; CDR3 protein: ASRRDTSNEKLF
V gene: TRBV7-7; J gene: TRBJ2-5; D gene: -; CDR3 protein: ASSLVQGETQY
V gene: TRBV7-2; J gene: TRBJ1-3; D gene: -; CDR3 protein: ASSPPGTGNTIY
V gene: TRBV11-3; J gene: TRBJ2-1; D gene: -; CDR3 protein: ASSLGQSYNEQF
V gene: TRBV5-1; J gene: TRBJ1-1; D gene: -; CDR3 protein: ASSQRSYGEAF
V gene: TRBV4-3; J gene: TRBJ2-3; D gene: -; CDR3 protein: ASSQERLPRQY
V gene: TRBV11-3; J gene: TRBJ2-7; D gene: -; CDR3 protein: ASSSRGTYEQY
V gene: TRBV25-1; J gene: TRBJ1-4; D gene: -; CDR3 protein: ASSQAGGPLNEKLF
V gene: TRBV18; J gene: TRBJ1-3; D gene: TRBD1; CDR3 protein: ASSPPGQGAGNTIY
V gene: TRBV5-6; J gene: TRBJ1-2; D gene: -; CDR3 protein: ASSPLRALGAKDGYT
V gene: TRBV15; J gene: TRBJ2-7; D gene: -; CDR3 protein: ATSRPGAYEQY
V gene: TRBV5-3; J gene: TRBJ2-1; D gene: -; CDR3 protein: ASRFADSYNEQF
V gene: TRBV5-5; J gene: TRBJ2-3; D gene: TRBD2; CDR3 protein: ASSLRLAGAARTDTQY
V gene: TRBV7-3; J gene: TRBJ2-2; D gene: TRBD1; CDR3 protein: ASSLLGTGGTGELF
V gene: TRBV5-4; J gene: TRBJ2-7; D gene: -; CDR3 protein: ASSKRSDSYEQY
V gene: TRBV7-6; J gene: TRBJ1-2; D gene: TRBD1; CDR3 protein: ASSSRQGDGYT
V gene: TRBV11-2; J gene: TRBJ1-5; D gene: TRBD1; CDR3 protein: ASSRDRDQPQH
V gene: TRBV30; J gene: TRBJ2-3; D gene: -; CDR3 protein: AWSGGSGGDTQY
V gene: TRBV10-3; J gene: TRBJ1-2; D gene: -; CDR3 protein: AISQDTSIGGYT
V gene: TRBV14; J gene: TRBJ1-3; D gene: -; CDR3 protein: ASSQDRARGSGNTIY
V gene: TRBV28; J gene: TRBJ2-7; D gene: -; CDR3 protein: ASSLGRGRRRYEQY
V gene: TRBV7-2; J gene: TRBJ2-5; D gene: TRBD2; CDR3 protein: ASSIGLAGGRETQY
V gene: TRBV29-1; J gene: TRBJ2-3; D gene: -; CDR3 protein: SVLLSRGSPTDTQY
V gene: TRBV11-2; J gene: TRBJ2-5; D gene: TRBD1; CDR3 protein: ASTLGRGQVETQY
V gene: TRBV7-9; J gene: TRBJ2-5; D gene: TRBD2; CDR3 protein: ASSFSTSGSGETQY
V gene: TRBV2; J gene: TRBJ2-1; D gene: -; CDR3 protein: ASRLQGLLDNEQF
V gene: TRBV5-1; J gene: TRBJ2-5; D gene: TRBD1; CDR3 protein: ASSQGTGGKQETQY
V gene: TRBV9; J gene: TRBJ1-6; D gene: -; CDR3 protein: ASSVDARNSPLH
V gene: TRBV18; J gene: TRBJ1-2; D gene: -; CDR3 protein: ASSESDGYT
V gene: TRBV6-6; J gene: TRBJ2-5; D gene: -; CDR3 protein: ASSYSGVAETQY
V gene: TRBV29-1; J gene: TRBJ1-5; D gene: TRBD1; CDR3 protein: SVLQGSNQPQH
V gene: TRBV7-8; J gene: TRBJ2-7; D gene: TRBD2; CDR3 protein: ASSPTPPGLAGGEQY
V gene: TRBV11-2; J gene: TRBJ2-1; D gene: -; CDR3 protein: ASSYTTYNEQF
V gene: TRBV5-1; J gene: TRBJ2-3; D gene: TRBD1; CDR3 protein: ASSYGQGAGTDTQY
V gene: TRBV5-1; J gene: TRBJ1-2; D gene: -; CDR3 protein: ASRRQGVAGNYGYT
V gene: TRBV5-1; J gene: TRBJ1-3; D gene: TRBD1; CDR3 protein: ASREGQLLSGNTIY
V gene: TRBV6-5; J gene: TRBJ2-5; D gene: -; CDR3 protein: ASSYFGRAETQY
V gene: TRBV6-6; J gene: TRBJ1-1; D gene: -; CDR3 protein: ASSYRANTEAF
V gene: TRBV18; J gene: TRBJ2-2; D gene: -; CDR3 protein: ASSLSPLGDTGELF
V gene: TRBV5-5; J gene: TRBJ2-6; D gene: -; CDR3 protein: ASSPSGANVLT
V gene: TRBV5-1; J gene: TRBJ2-5; D gene: TRBD2; CDR3 protein: ASSPGDGRGEQY
V gene: TRBV6-5; J gene: -; D gene: TRBD2; CDR3 protein: ASSPGRNGQPQY
V gene: TRBV11-2; J gene: TRBJ2-1; D gene: -; CDR3 protein: ASSLGLEGSQF
V gene: TRBV7-8; J gene: TRBJ1-5; D gene: -; CDR3 protein: ASSPFVGGNQPQH
V gene: TRBV11-2; J gene: TRBJ2-4; D gene: -; CDR3 protein: ASSSRYGDGIQY
V gene: TRBV2; J gene: TRBJ1-5; D gene: -; CDR3 protein: ASTSEGLQH